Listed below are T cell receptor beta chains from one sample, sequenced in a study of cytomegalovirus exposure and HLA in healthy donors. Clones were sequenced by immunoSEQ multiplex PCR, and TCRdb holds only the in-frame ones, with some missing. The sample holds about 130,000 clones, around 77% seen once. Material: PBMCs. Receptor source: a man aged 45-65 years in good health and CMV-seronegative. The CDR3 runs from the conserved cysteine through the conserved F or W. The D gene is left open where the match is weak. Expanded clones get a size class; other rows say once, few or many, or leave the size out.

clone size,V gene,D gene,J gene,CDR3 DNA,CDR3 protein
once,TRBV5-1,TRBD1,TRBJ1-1,TGCGCCAGCAGCCAAAAGACAGGGAGCACTGAAGCTTTCTTT,CASSQKTGSTEAFF
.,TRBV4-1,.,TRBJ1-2,TGCGCCAGCAGCCAAGAGGGCCATACCAGGGGTAGCGGCTACACCTTC,CASSQEGHTRGSGYTF
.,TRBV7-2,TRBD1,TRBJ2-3,TGTGCCAGCAGCTTAGAAGGCAGGGGGCTGGATACGCAGTATTTT,CASSLEGRGLDTQYF
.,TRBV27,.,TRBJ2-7,TGTGCCAGCAGTTTCTCCTTCGGGGGGCCTCGCCTCTACGAGCAGTACTTC,CASSFSFGGPRLYEQYF
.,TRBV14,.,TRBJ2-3,TGTGCCAGCAGCCGCGCCTATCTCCAGGGGGATACGCAGTATTTT,CASSRAYLQGDTQYF
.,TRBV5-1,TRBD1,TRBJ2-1,TGCGCCAGCAGCGGGGGACAGGGGTGGTACAATGAGCAGTTCTTC,CASSGGQGWYNEQFF
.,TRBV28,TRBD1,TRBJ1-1,TGTGCCAGCAGTTCCGCTGGACAGGGCCTTGAAGCTTTCTTT,CASSSAGQGLEAFF
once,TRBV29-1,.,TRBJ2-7,TGCAGCGTAGACTCCGGGGGACAGCCCTACGAGCAGTACTTC,CSVDSGGQPYEQYF
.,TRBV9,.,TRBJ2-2,TGTGCCAGCAGCGACAGCGGGAACACCGGGGAGCTGTTTTTT,CASSDSGNTGELFF
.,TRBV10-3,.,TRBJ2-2,TGTGCCATCAGTGACGGGCTAGCAAGTCGGGAGCTGTTTTTT,CAISDGLASRELFF
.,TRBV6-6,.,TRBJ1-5,TGTGCCAGCAGTTACTCTTCCGGTGGCAATCAGCCCCAGCATTTT,CASSYSSGGNQPQHF
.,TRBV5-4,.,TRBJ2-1,TGTGCCAGCAGCTTGTTCGGGCGGGTTGGTGACAATGAGCAGTTCTTC,CASSLFGRVGDNEQFF
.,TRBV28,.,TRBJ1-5,TGTGCCAGCAGTCGTGGAGGACGGATTAGCAATCAGCCCCAGCATTTT,CASSRGGRISNQPQHF
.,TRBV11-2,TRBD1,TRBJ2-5,TGTGCCAGCAGCTTAGTGTCAGGGGGCCAAGAGACCCAGTACTTC,CASSLVSGGQETQYF
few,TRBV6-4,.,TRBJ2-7,TGTGCCAGCAGTGAGGGCCCCTCCTACGAGCAGTACTTC,CASSEGPSYEQYF
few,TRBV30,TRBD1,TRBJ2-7,TGTGCCTGGAGTGTACTCGGGACAGCGTTACCCTACGAGCAGTACTTC,CAWSVLGTALPYEQYF
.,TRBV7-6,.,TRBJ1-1,TGTGCCAGCAGCTTAACATCGGGGGGGGACACTGAAGCTTTCTTT,CASSLTSGGDTEAFF
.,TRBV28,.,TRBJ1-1,TGTGCCAGCACCCGAACAGGGTACACTGAAGCTTTCTTT,CASTRTGYTEAFF
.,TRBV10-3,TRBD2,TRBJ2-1,TGTGCCATCAGTGAGTCCACTAGCGCCTATGAGCAGTTCTTC,CAISESTSAYEQFF
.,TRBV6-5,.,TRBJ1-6,TGTGCCAGCGGGTCCGGGTATAATTCACCCCTCCACTTT,CASGSGYNSPLHF
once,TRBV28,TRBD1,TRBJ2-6,TGTGCCAGCAGTGGTAGGGACAGTACTTTCTCTGGGGCCAACGTCCTGACTTTC,CASSGRDSTFSGANVLTF
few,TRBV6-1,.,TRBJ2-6,TGTGCCAGCAGTGGGACAGCGGTGGGATCGTTTAGGGCCAACGTCCTGACTTTC,CASSGTAVGSFRANVLTF
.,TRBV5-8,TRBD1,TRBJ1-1,TGTGCCAGCAGCACCAGACAGGGGATGGGCACTGAAGCTTTCTTT,CASSTRQGMGTEAFF
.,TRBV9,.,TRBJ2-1,TGTGCCAGCAGCCCGCACAGGGACGAGCAGTTCTTC,CASSPHRDEQFF
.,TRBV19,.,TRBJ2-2,TGTGCCAGTAGTCCCACAGGGTTGGAGACCGGGGAGCTGTTTTTT,CASSPTGLETGELFF
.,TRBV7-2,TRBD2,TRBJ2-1,TGTGCCAGCAGCTTAGGGACTAGCGGAACCTACAATGAGCAGTTCTTC,CASSLGTSGTYNEQFF
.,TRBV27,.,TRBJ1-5,TGTGCCAGCAGCCCGACAGGAGAACAGCCCCAGCATTTT,CASSPTGEQPQHF
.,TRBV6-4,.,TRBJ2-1,TGTGCCAGCAGTCGGGATTTCGGATACAATGAGCAGTTCTTC,CASSRDFGYNEQFF
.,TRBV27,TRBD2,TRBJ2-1,TGTGCCAGCAGTTTCATAGCGGGAAGGGATGAGCAGTTCTTC,CASSFIAGRDEQFF
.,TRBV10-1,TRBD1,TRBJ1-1,TGCGCCAGCAGCGACACCGGGACAGGGAACACTGAAGCTTTCTTT,CASSDTGTGNTEAFF